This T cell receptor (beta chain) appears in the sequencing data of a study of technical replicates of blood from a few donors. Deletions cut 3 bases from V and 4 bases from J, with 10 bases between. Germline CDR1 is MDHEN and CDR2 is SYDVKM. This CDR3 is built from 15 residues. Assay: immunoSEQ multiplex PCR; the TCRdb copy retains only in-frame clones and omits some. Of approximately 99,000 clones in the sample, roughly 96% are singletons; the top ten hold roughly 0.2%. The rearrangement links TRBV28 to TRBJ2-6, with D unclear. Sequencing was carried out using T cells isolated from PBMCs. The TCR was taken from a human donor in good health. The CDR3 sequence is CASSFGQAGANVLTF. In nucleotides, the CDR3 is TGTGCCAGCAGTTTTGGGCAGGCCGGGGCCAACGTCCTGACTTTC.